The present entry profiles one T cell receptor (beta chain) with its context. Its antigen remains unidentified. Looked up from germline, CDR1 is MDHEN and CDR2 is SYDVKM. The germline V and J ends were trimmed by 6 bases and 9 bases, with 12 bases remaining between them. The length of the CDR3 is 12 residues. This entry belongs to a study of OX40 agonist ivuxolimab in advanced cancers. About the research overall: Past anti-PD-1, anti-PD-L1 or anti-CTLA-4 therapy was accepted, and approximately 37% had received some. Whole-study results and caveats: Partial responders treated at 0.1-3.0 mg/kg exhibited clonal expansion among the lowest measured. There was clonal expansion of CD4+ and CD8+ blood T cells by week 6 at 0.1 to 3.0 mg/kg.

Autoimmune disease history or systemic immunosuppression meant exclusion. Profiling relied on immunoSEQ multiplex PCR, and the TCRdb table lists in-frame clones only, not all of them. The data contain roughly 30,000 clones, 80% to 90% of them singletons. Sample: CD4+ or CD8+ T cells sorted from blood, taken in a trial of the OX40 agonist ivuxolimab. The receptor was isolated from an adult with an advanced solid tumor such as melanoma, head and neck, liver or kidney cancer. The gene calls are TRBV28 and TRBJ2-1; weak D call: TRBD1 (6 bases). The CDR3 loop reads CASSPTGFEQFF. The CDR3 DNA reads TGTGCCAGCAGCCCTACAGGGTTTGAGCAGTTCTTC.